The 10 T cell receptor beta chains below were found in one sample sequenced in a study of spatial heterogeneity in lung cancer. One entry per CDR3 protein, called by TCRdb with MiXCR from the 5' RACE reads. The table has approximately 2,200 distinct CDR3 sequences, about 17% seen once. Documented time point: sample taken at primary tumor resection. Unsorted whole RNA of tumor, nontumor lung or frozen PBMC was sequenced. The sequencing used PBMCs, collected at surgery. The receptors were sampled from a male donor with early-stage non-small cell lung cancer.

V usage is TRBV4-3 and J usage is TRBJ1-2; 7 bases are a match to TRBD1. Germline V gene data show CDR1 as LGHNA and CDR2 as YSLEER. The length of the CDR3 is 16 residues. J lost 8 bases, V lost 0 bases, and 12 bases had no gene match. In DNA, the CDR3 is TGCGCCAGCAGCCAAGATAGGTGGTACAGGGGAGGCGGCTACACCTTC. It encodes CASSQDRWYRGGGYTF.

This clonotype is judged medium-sized. The chain has TRBV19 and TRBJ2-2; D gene ambiguous. The V gene's germline CDR1 is LNHDA and CDR2 SQIVND (reference sequence). V lost 4 bases and J 3 bases, leaving 9 bases between the germline ends. The CDR3 is 14 amino acids. The CDR3, as DNA: TGTGCCAGTAGTACTAACTGGTACACCGGGGAGCTGTTTTTT. Amino acid sequence: CASSTNWYTGELFF.

This clonotype is judged medium-sized. The chain combines TRBV2 with TRBJ2-3; 8 bases agree with TRBD2. With V trimmed by 6 bases and J by 2 bases, 7 bases remained unmatched. Germline V CDR1 and CDR2: SNHLY, FYNNEI. The CDR3 covers 15 residues. CDR3 sequence (DNA): TGTGCCAGCAGCCCCACTAGCGGTGACACAGATACGCAGTATTTT. Translating it yields CASSPTSGDTDTQYF. Using reference TRBV2 and TRBJ2-3 for the parts outside the CDR3, the full variable domain is EPEVTQTPSHQVTQMGQEVILRCVPISNHLYFYWYRQILGQKVEFLVSFYNNEISEKSEIFDDQFSVERPDGSNFTLKIRSTKLEDSAMYFCASSPTSGDTDTQYFGPGTRLTVL.

This clonotype appeared many times. The chain employs TRBV5-1 and TRBJ2-7; 11 positions match TRBD2. Germline trimming cut 0 bases from V and 0 bases from J; bases unmatched to any gene: 2. Germline values: CDR1 SGHRS, CDR2 YFSETQ. This CDR3 has 16 residues. The CDR3 DNA is TGCGCCAGCAGCTTGGAGACTAGCGGGGTCTCCTACGAGCAGTACTTC. Translation gives CASSLETSGVSYEQYF.

This chain joins TRBV18 and TRBJ2-7, with a tentative D call TRBD1 (5 bases). Germline V gene sequence: CDR1 KGHSH, CDR2 LQKENI. CDR3 length equals 14 residues. Trimming shortened V by 5 bases and J by 2 bases, and 13 bases separated the two germline ends. CDR3 loop: CASSTDNAAYEQYF. CDR3 nucleotides: TGTGCCAGCTCAACGGACAACGCCGCCTACGAGCAGTACTTC.

J is TRBJ2-5 and V is TRBV3-1, with 7 positions matching TRBD1. Per germline, CDR1 LGHDT and CDR2 YNNKEL (reference sequence). After removal of 3 bases from V and 2 bases from J, the junction contained 3 bases not matched to a gene. This CDR3 has 14 residues. The CDR3 reads CASSHKTGQETQYF. DNA for the CDR3: TGTGCCAGCAGCCATAAGACAGGGCAAGAGACCCAGTACTTC.

This clonotype was seen at least ten times. The rearrangement uses TRBV18 and TRBJ2-4; the D gene is possibly TRBD1 (7 bases). Germline V gives CDR1 KGHSH, CDR2 LQKENI. V lost 0 bases and J 1 base, leaving 28 bases between the germline ends. This CDR3 comprises 22 residues. In nucleotides, the CDR3 is TGTGCCAGCTCACCACCGTATAGGGACAGTTCCCCCTCGGAGGGGGCCAAAAACATTCAGTACTTC. Translated, it gives CASSPPYRDSSPSEGAKNIQYF.

By its share, this clonotype is medium-sized. This chain uses TRBV20-1 with TRBJ2-1; TRBD2 matches 10 bases. In germline, CDR1 is DFQATT, CDR2 SNEGSKA (reference sequence). V gave up 6 bases and J gave up 5 bases; unmatched junction bases: 13. The CDR3 runs 16 residues. The CDR3 DNA is TGCAGTGCCCAAGGGGACGGGACTAGCGTAAACAATGAGCAGTTCTTC. It translates to CSAQGDGTSVNNEQFF.

By share, this clonotype counts as medium-sized (0.01 to 0.1%). The CDR3 sequence: CASRPGFDTTYEQYF. DNA for the CDR3: TGTGCCAGCAGACCCGGTTTCGACACTACCTACGAGCAGTACTTC. The chain links TRBV6-2 or TRBV6-3 to TRBJ2-7; D remains ambiguous. Germline CDR1 and CDR2: MNHEY and SVGEGT. The CDR3 sequence is 15 residues long. Trimming shortened V by 6 bases and J by 2 bases, and 17 bases separated the two germline ends.

Judged by abundance, this clonotype is medium-sized. The chain employs TRBV7-2 and TRBJ1-2, with 7 bases lining up with TRBD1. After removal of 5 bases from V and 4 bases from J, the junction contained 4 bases not matched to a gene. The CDR3 has 13 amino acids. Germline V gene data show CDR1 as SGHTA and CDR2 as FQGNSA. The CDR3 bases are TGTGCCAGCAGCGAACAGGGGCCCTATGGCTACACCTTC. Translated, it gives CASSEQGPYGYTF.